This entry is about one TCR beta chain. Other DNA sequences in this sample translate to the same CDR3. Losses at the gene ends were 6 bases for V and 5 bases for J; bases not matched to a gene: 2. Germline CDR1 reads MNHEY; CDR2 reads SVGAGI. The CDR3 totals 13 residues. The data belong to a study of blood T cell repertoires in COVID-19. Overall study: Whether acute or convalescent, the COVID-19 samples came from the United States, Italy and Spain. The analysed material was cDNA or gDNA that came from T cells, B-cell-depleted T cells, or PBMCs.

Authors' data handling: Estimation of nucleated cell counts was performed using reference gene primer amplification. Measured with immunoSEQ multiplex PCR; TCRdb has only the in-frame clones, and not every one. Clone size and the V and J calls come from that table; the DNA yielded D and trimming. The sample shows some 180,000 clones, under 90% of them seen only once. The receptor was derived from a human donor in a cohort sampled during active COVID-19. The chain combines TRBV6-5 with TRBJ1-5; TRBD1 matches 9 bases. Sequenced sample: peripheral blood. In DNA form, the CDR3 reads TGTGCCAGCAGCCGGGACAGGGATCAGCCCCAGCATTTT. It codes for CASSRDRDQPQHF.